This T cell receptor (beta chain) was profiled in a study of T-cell reconstitution after alpha-beta-depleted transplantation in children. During its preparation, the TCRbeta library received unique molecular identifiers. Each CDR3 protein gets one entry after TCRdb re-called the PCR reads with MiXCR. The sample shows 800,000 to 1,000,000 distinct CDR3 sequences, under 30% of them seen only once. General observations from the study: Reported findings indicate that, about two months after transplant, alpha-beta T cells came from several hundred expanded clones, which were derived from non-depleted graft cells.

A remark on this clonotype: Its target is not known.

This material consisted of PBMCs, mostly from graft donor cells, taken 360 days after TCRalphabeta/CD19-depleted stem cell transplant. This sequence was found in a boy in the first two years of life who had a stem cell transplant for SCID, so the T cells may come from the graft donor.

This CDR3 is CASSQEEVGNEQFF. CDR3 DNA: TGTGCCAGCAGCCAAGAGGAGGTCGGGAATGAGCAGTTCTTC. The rearrangement uses TRBV4-2 and TRBJ2-1, with a tentative D call TRBD2 (5 bases). Trimming left V 0 bases short and J 7 bases short, with 10 bases between. This CDR3 comprises 14 residues. The V gene's germline CDR1 is LGHNA and CDR2 YNFKEQ.